These 20 T cell receptor beta chains originate from one sample sequenced in a study of T cells after yellow fever vaccination. TCRdb called the 5' RACE reads again in MiXCR, with one record for every CDR3 protein. Of fewer than 450,000 distinct CDR3 sequences listed, 7% to 9% are singletons. The sequencing used PBMCs, collected around 45 days after the first yellow fever vaccination. These receptors were taken from a man aged 18 to 29 who received the YFV17D yellow fever vaccine.

The sample holds many counts of this clonotype. This chain joins TRBV20-1 and TRBJ2-3; tentative D call: TRBD2 (5 bases). The CDR3 runs to 14 residues. Germline V gene lookup returns CDR1 DFQATT and CDR2 SNEGSKA (reference sequence). Trimming removed 5 bases from V and 0 bases from J, with 12 bases in between. This CDR3 reads CSAPLEDSTDTQYF. CDR3 DNA: TGCAGTGCTCCTCTGGAGGACAGCACAGATACGCAGTATTTT.

The chain carries TRBV6-2 or TRBV6-3 and TRBJ2-1; 7 nucleotides agree with TRBD2. The CDR3 is 12 amino acids. The trim removed 2 bases at V and 12 bases at J, leaving 4 bases unmatched. Germline CDR1 is MNHEY and CDR2 is SVGEGT. The CDR3 nucleotides read TGTGCCAGCAGTTACACACCGGGAGGGCAGTTCTTC. Translation: CASSYTPGGQFF.

This clonotype appeared a few times. This sequence joins TRBV5-1 and TRBJ1-1, with 7 bases fitting TRBD1. Unmatched junction bases numbered 11, after V lost 5 bases and J lost 1 base. Germline lookup yields CDR1 SGHRS and CDR2 YFSETQ. This CDR3 comprises 16 residues. The CDR3 DNA is TGCGCCAGCAGTTCCGGGACAGACCCCCAGAACACTGAAGCTTTCTTT. It translates to CASSSGTDPQNTEAFF.

This clonotype was counted between two and nine times. The rearrangement joins TRBV24-1 to TRBJ1-2; the match to TRBD1 covers 9 bases. Germline trimming cut 0 bases from V and 4 bases from J; bases unmatched to any gene: 2. CDR3 size: 15 residues. Germline V gene data show CDR1 as KGHDR and CDR2 as SFDVKD. For the CDR3, the DNA is TGTGCCACCAGTGATTTGCAACAGGGGGCCTATGGCTACACCTTC. It encodes CATSDLQQGAYGYTF.

A few counts support this clonotype. The V gene is TRBV7-9, the J gene TRBJ2-2; D remains ambiguous. The length of the CDR3 is 14 residues. Trimming removed 7 bases from V and 2 bases from J, with 11 bases in between. Looked up from germline, CDR1 is SEHNR and CDR2 is FQNEAQ (reference sequence). Here the CDR3 DNA reads TGTGCCAGCATTTCACGGGTCAACACCGGGGAGCTGTTTTTT. It translates to CASISRVNTGELFF.

This clonotype was seen a few times. The V call is TRBV6-5, the J call TRBJ2-7, with 12 bases that match TRBD2. Germline assignment: CDR1 MNHEY and CDR2 SVGAGI. The CDR3 is 16 residues long. V lost 6 bases to trimming and J lost 0 bases; unmatched junction nucleotides: 6. As DNA, the CDR3 is TGTGCCAGCAGCCAAACTAGCGGGGGGCTCTCCTACGAGCAGTACTTC. Translated, it gives CASSQTSGGLSYEQYF.

The rearrangement uses TRBV10-2 and TRBJ1-2, with D possibly matching TRBD1 (6 bases). Germline lookup yields CDR1 WSHSY and CDR2 SAAADI. CDR3 length: 15 amino acids. V lost 3 bases, J lost 6 bases, and 17 bases lay in between. CDR3 DNA: TGCGCCAGCAGTGAAGACAGGCAGTATCCCCATGGCTACACCTTC. Protein: CASSEDRQYPHGYTF.

This clonotype was counted only a few times. The chain uses TRBV4-1 and TRBJ2-7; 7 bases fit TRBD1. The CDR3 contains 14 residues. The germline V gene has CDR1 MGHRA and CDR2 YSYEKL. V shed 3 bases and J 2 bases; nucleotides not matched to a gene: 4. CDR3 in DNA: TGCGCCAGCAGCCACATGACAGGGACCTACGAGCAGTACTTC. Amino acids: CASSHMTGTYEQYF.

This clonotype was seen a few times. The chain links TRBV7-2 to TRBJ2-7, with 7 bases lining up with TRBD1. CDR3 length equals 13 residues. The ends lost 4 bases at V and 6 bases at J; junction bases unmatched: 6. Germline V CDR1 and CDR2: SGHTA, FQGNSA. The CDR3 DNA reads as TGTGCCAGCAGCTCCTCGACAGGGTCCGAGCAGTACGTC. It translates to CASSSSTGSEQYV.

This clonotype occurred a few times. The rearrangement uses TRBV9 and TRBJ1-6; D is unclear. V was trimmed by 2 bases and J by 6 bases, leaving 12 bases between them. CDR1 is SGDLS, CDR2 YYNGEE, per germline. The CDR3 runs to 15 residues. CDR3 bases: TGTGCCAGCAGCGTTGGGAAAAACCCTAATTCACCCCTCCACTTT. As protein: CASSVGKNPNSPLHF.

This rearrangement joins TRBV4-3 to TRBJ1-3; D remains unclear. The germline V gene encodes CDR1 LGHNA and CDR2 YSLEER. V lost 3 bases to trimming and J lost 1 base, with 4 bases between them. CDR3 length: 13 residues. The CDR3 coding sequence is TGCGCCAGCAGCCAGCAATCTGGAAACACCATATATTTT. It is translated as CASSQQSGNTIYF.

This clonotype has more than one count but fewer than ten. The chain combines TRBV20-1 with TRBJ1-4; tentatively, D is TRBD1 (6 bases). The germline CDR1 and CDR2 sequences are DFQATT and SNEGSKA (reference sequence). Trimming left V 7 bases short and J 5 bases short, with 14 bases between. The CDR3 length is 13 residues. CDR3 loop: CSVRGIINEKLFF. Here the CDR3 DNA reads TGCAGTGTAAGGGGGATTATAAATGAAAAACTGTTTTTT.

In this sample, this clonotype turned up a few times. The V call is TRBV3-1, the J call TRBJ2-7, with a possible D match to TRBD1 (6 bases). The CDR3 totals 15 residues. Germline CDR1 reads LGHDT; CDR2 reads YNNKEL (reference sequence). The V end lost 4 bases, the J end lost 0 bases, and 13 bases lay between the germline ends. The CDR3 is CASSPPGTTSYEQYF. CDR3 DNA sequence: TGTGCCAGCAGCCCTCCCGGGACAACCTCCTACGAGCAGTACTTC.

The chain is built from TRBV5-1 and TRBJ1-1; 10 bases are a match to TRBD1. With 4 bases clipped from V and 3 bases from J, the junction kept 6 bases outside the gene matches. There are 15 residues in the CDR3. Germline-derived CDR1 and CDR2 are SGHRS and YFSETQ. The CDR3 region has the DNA TGCGCCAGCAGCCTCCGGACAGGGGGTGACACTGAAGCTTTCTTT. Translation gives CASSLRTGGDTEAFF. Using reference TRBV5-1 and TRBJ1-1 for the parts outside the CDR3, the full variable domain is KAGVTQTPRYLIKTRGQQVTLSCSPISGHRSVSWYQQTPGQGLQFLFEYFSETQRNKGNFPGRFSGRQFSNSRSEMNVSTLELGDSALYLCASSLRTGGDTEAFFGQGTRLTVV.

This clonotype has ten or more counts. This sequence joins TRBV5-6 and TRBJ1-3; D ambiguous. The length of the CDR3 is 12 residues. V dropped 2 bases and J dropped 4 bases, with 4 bases sitting between them. Germline CDR1 SGHDT, CDR2 YYEEEE. This CDR3 reads CASSFRGNTIYF. In nucleotides, the CDR3 is TGTGCCAGCAGCTTCAGGGGAAACACCATATATTTT.

This sequence joins TRBV12-3 or TRBV12-4 and TRBJ1-1; TRBD1 is a possible D gene (6 bases). Trimming removed 6 bases at V and 14 bases at J, with 22 bases between. The CDR3 is 13 amino acids. The CDR3 DNA follows: TGTGCCAGCAGACGCCTCCGAAGGGACAAGAAATTCTTT. Translating gives CASRRLRRDKKFF.

This clonotype has a handful of counts. The chain couples TRBV7-2 to TRBJ2-3, with TRBD2 matching 9 bases. The trim removed 1 base at V and 3 bases at J, leaving 2 bases unmatched. This CDR3 has 15 amino acids. Germline values: CDR1 SGHTA, CDR2 FQGNSA. The chain's CDR3 is CASSLERGATDTQYF. The CDR3 coding sequence is TGTGCCAGCAGCTTAGAGCGGGGGGCTACAGATACGCAGTATTTT.

The chain has TRBV5-6 and TRBJ2-3; a weak D match, TRBD1 (6 bases). Deletions cut 1 base from V and 4 bases from J, with 13 bases between. CDR1 and CDR2 (germline): SGHDT, YYEEEE. This CDR3 is 15 amino acids long. CDR3 amino acids: CASSLPGESADTQYF. The CDR3 nucleotides are TGTGCCAGCAGCTTGCCAGGGGAGAGCGCAGATACGCAGTATTTT.

V gene TRBV6-2 or TRBV6-3 combines with J gene TRBJ1-1; D is possibly TRBD1 (5 bases). The CDR3 extends over 14 amino acids. Trimming shortened V by 2 bases and J by 3 bases, and 10 bases separated the two germline ends. In germline, CDR1 is MNHEY, CDR2 SVGEGT. The CDR3 region is CASSYRQGDTEAFF. The CDR3 region has the DNA TGTGCCAGCAGTTACAGGCAGGGAGACACTGAAGCTTTCTTT.

This clonotype has only a few counts. This chain links TRBV7-9 with TRBJ2-1, with D tentatively TRBD2 (7 bases). CDR3 length equals 16 residues. In germline, CDR1 is SEHNR, CDR2 FQNEAQ (reference sequence). V lost 5 bases and J lost 6, with 20 bases in between. The CDR3 coding sequence is TGTGCCAGCAGCCGATTGGGAGGGGGGGCGGTCAATGAGCAGTTCTTC. Translated: CASSRLGGGAVNEQFF.